One and the same sample provided the 24 T cell receptor delta chains below, sequenced in a study of gamma-delta T cells after stem cell transplantation (dated by TCRdb to 2016 to 2018). The library was obtained by RT-PCR. Sequenced using an Illumina MiSeq. Clone calls in TCRdb were regenerated from the public reads with CATT, after which identical DNA sequences shared one row. The sample table shows 2,500 to 3,000 delta-chain clones, and roughly a fifth are seen once. The leading ten clones occupy roughly 25% of the sample. The sample taken for sequencing was gamma-delta T cells. All receptors come from a human donor. It is not recorded whose cells these are; they may come from a transplant donor.

Sample share makes this clone medium-sized. This chain connects TRDV2 to TRDJ1; 9 positions match TRDD3. V lost 0 bases to trimming and J lost 0 bases; unmatched junction nucleotides: 10. Germline lookup yields CDR1 GEAIGNYY and CDR2 EKD. The CDR3 runs 18 residues. CDR3 bases: TGTGCCTGTGACACCGTCGGCACTGGGGGAGAGTACACCGATAAACTCATCTTT. This gives the protein CACDTVGTGGEYTDKLIF.

This clone showed up just once. A read error is possible here, since a much larger clone lies one base away. This chain links TRDV2 with TRDJ3; perhaps TRDD3 as D (5 bases). V dropped 1 base and J dropped 0 bases, with 30 bases sitting between them. This CDR3 contains 24 residues. CDR1 is GEAIGNYY, CDR2 EKD, per germline. For the CDR3, the DNA is TGTGCCTGTGACACGGTTTCGGTACTGAGGGATTCGGTATTTGGCTCCTGGGACACCCGACAGATGTTTTTC. Translated, it gives CACDTVSVLRDSVFGSWDTRQMFF.

About this clone: A much larger clone lies one base from this, so it may be a read error. The gene calls are TRDV2 and TRDJ3; 8 positions match TRDD3. Unmatched junction bases numbered 21, after V lost 4 bases and J lost 2 bases. Germline-derived CDR1 and CDR2 are GEAIGNYY and EKD. There are 22 residues in the CDR3. The CDR3 sequence is CACETVDGLGGFPPWDTRQMFF. CDR3 DNA: TGTGCCTGTGAAACCGTAGACGGGCTTGGGGGATTCCCGCCCTGGGACACCCGACAGATGTTTTTC.

In regard to this clone: TCRdb lists the protein of a much larger clone for this DNA, which differs at residue 5, so this is likely a read error; the protein given here is translated from the DNA itself. This chain links TRDV2 with TRDJ1; TRDD3 matches at 10 bases. Trimming took 3 bases from V and 10 from J; bases not matched to a gene: 16. Germline lookup yields CDR1 GEAIGNYY and CDR2 EKD. The CDR3 is 16 residues long. The CDR3 protein is CACDALLTGGSGRLIF. The CDR3 DNA reads as TGTGCCTGTGACGCCCTCCTTACTGGGGGATCCGGACGACTCATCTTT.

A remark on this clone: The TCRdb protein comes from a much larger clone and disagrees with this DNA's translation at residue 14, likely due to a read error; the protein given here is derived from the DNA. The chain is built from TRDV2 and TRDJ1, with TRDD3 matching 7 bases. The closer fit of TRDJ2 to the DNA end suggests the J call may be wrong. CDR1 is GEAIGNYY and CDR2 is EKD in the germline V gene. The CDR3 length is 15 residues. In nucleotides, the CDR3 is TGTGCCTGTGACTATTGGGGGACCGGCACCGATAAACTCTTCTTT. This codes for CACDYWGTGTDKLFF.

Of note for this clone: Just one base apart from a much larger clone, this may be a read error. Different DNA sequences within this sample yield the same CDR3. J is TRDJ3 and V is TRDV2, with 9 positions matching TRDD3. The length of the CDR3 is 21 residues. Germline V gives CDR1 GEAIGNYY, CDR2 EKD. Here the CDR3 DNA reads TGTGCCTGTGACACCTTACTGGGGGACACACGACTCTCCTGGGACACCCGCCAGATGTTTTTC. Its protein product is CACDTLLGDTRLSWDTRQMFF.

By proportion, this clone is medium-sized. The rearrangement links TRDV2 to TRDJ1; 8 bases map to TRDD3. Germline V lookup: CDR1 GEAIGNYY, CDR2 EKD. The CDR3 extends over 18 amino acids. The trim removed 3 bases at V and 3 bases at J, leaving 17 bases unmatched. The DNA for the CDR3 is TGTGCCTGTGACTTCGTACTGGGGGGACGGGAGGAGTCCGATAAACTCATCTTT. This sequence encodes CACDFVLGGREESDKLIF.

Sample share makes this clone medium-sized. The V gene is TRDV2, the J gene TRDJ3; 7 nucleotides line up with TRDD3. The germline V gene encodes CDR1 GEAIGNYY and CDR2 EKD. The CDR3 length is 20 residues. The ends lost 0 bases at V and 0 bases at J; junction bases unmatched: 10. CDR3 region: CACDTVGEALSSWDTRQMFF. CDR3 coding DNA: TGTGCCTGTGACACCGTGGGGGAGGCTCTCTCCTCCTGGGACACCCGACAGATGTTTTTC.

The J gene is TRDJ1, the V gene TRDV2, with a weak D call TRDD3 (5 bases). The germline V and J ends were trimmed by 0 bases and 6 bases, with 22 bases remaining between them. This CDR3 spans 17 amino acids. The germline gives CDR1 GEAIGNYY, CDR2 EKD. The CDR3 reads CACDTVGVGWDSNKLIF. The CDR3 region has the DNA TGTGCCTGTGACACCGTAGGGGTCGGTTGGGATTCAAATAAACTCATCTTT.

Sample share makes this clone medium-sized. The rearrangement uses TRDV2 and TRDJ1; TRDD3 aligns across 9 bases. After removal of 0 bases from V and 2 bases from J, the junction contained 12 bases not matched to a gene. Looked up from germline, CDR1 is GEAIGNYY and CDR2 is EKD. The CDR3 has 18 residues. DNA of the CDR3: TGTGCCTGTGACACCCTTCACTCCGACTGGGGGACGACCGATAAACTCATCTTT. Translation gives CACDTLHSDWGTTDKLIF.

There are a few counts of this clone. With a much larger clone just one base away, this may be a read error. CDR3 region: CACDRLLGDKSSWDTRQMFF. CDR3 nucleotide sequence: TGTGCCTGTGACCGATTACTGGGGGATAAGAGCTCCTGGGACACCCGACAGATGTTTTTC. The chain links TRDV2 to TRDJ3; 11 positions agree with TRDD3. Losses at the gene ends were 3 bases for V and 0 bases for J; bases not matched to a gene: 9. Germline CDR1 and CDR2: GEAIGNYY and EKD. The length of the CDR3 is 20 residues.

This clone is deemed medium-sized. This specimen includes other DNA sequences encoding the same CDR3. The genes are TRDV2 and TRDJ1; 9 positions match TRDD3. The V gene end was trimmed by 3 bases and the J gene end by 4 bases; junction bases not matched to a gene: 5. Germline CDR1 reads GEAIGNYY; CDR2 reads EKD. The CDR3 runs 14 residues. The DNA for the CDR3 is TGTGCCTGTGACTCCCTGGGGGATGGCGATAAACTCATCTTT. Translating it yields CACDSLGDGDKLIF.

This clone was observed a few times. Possible read error: a much larger clone is one base away. The V call is TRDV2, the J call TRDJ1, with 12 bases that match TRDD3. The germline V gene encodes CDR1 GEAIGNYY and CDR2 EKD. The CDR3 totals 21 residues. The V and J ends lost 1 base and 0 bases, in that order; junction bases with no gene match: 17. The CDR3 protein is CACDTVQLGDTGSLYTDKLIF. The CDR3, as DNA: TGTGCCTGTGACACTGTGCAGCTGGGGGATACGGGCTCCTTGTACACCGATAAACTCATCTTT.

In this sample, this clone is medium-sized. The CDR3 here is CACDRLWGTSSYTDKLIF. Written as DNA, the CDR3 is TGTGCCTGTGACCGACTCTGGGGGACCTCCTCGTACACCGATAAACTCATCTTT. The chain employs TRDV2 and TRDJ1, with TRDD3 matching 8 bases. CDR3 length: 18 residues. The trim removed 3 bases at V and 0 bases at J, leaving 14 bases unmatched. The germline CDR1 and CDR2 sequences are GEAIGNYY and EKD.

This clone was observed a single time. In the same sample, other DNA sequences code for this CDR3. This sequence joins TRDV2 and TRDJ1, with 12 positions matching TRDD3. Unmatched junction bases numbered 9, after V lost 2 bases and J lost 0 bases. The CDR3 spans 18 residues. The germline CDR1 and CDR2 sequences are GEAIGNYY and EKD. The CDR3 nucleotides are TGTGCCTGTGACAATCTCCTACTGGGGGATACTTACACCGATAAACTCATCTTT. Its protein product is CACDNLLLGDTYTDKLIF.

About this clone: The protein held in TCRdb is that of a much larger clone and does not match this DNA's translation at residue 4, likely because of a read error; the protein shown is translated from the DNA. This chain joins TRDV2 and TRDJ1, with 13 bases aligning to TRDD3. Trimming removed 5 bases from V and 6 bases from J; junction bases left unmatched: 20. The CDR3 totals 19 residues. Germline values: CDR1 GEAIGNYY, CDR2 EKD. This chain's CDR3 is CACGSVLGDTPEPPHKLIF. The CDR3 DNA reads as TGTGCCTGTGGCAGCGTACTGGGGGATACGCCGGAACCTCCGCATAAACTCATCTTT.

As concerns this clone: A read error likely explains why the TCRdb protein, taken from a much larger clone, differs from this DNA's translation at residue 8; the protein shown is translated from the DNA. The V gene is TRDV2, the J gene TRDJ1, with a tentative D call TRDD3 (5 bases). The germline CDR1 and CDR2 sequences are GEAIGNYY and EKD. The CDR3 totals 15 residues. V shed 3 bases and J shed 2 bases, with 15 bases lying between them. CDR3 sequence (DNA): TGTGCCTGTGACGCCGTACTGGTGAAAACCGATAAACTCATCTTT. Amino acids: CACDAVLVKTDKLIF.

This clone is large. This chain uses TRDV2 with TRDJ1, with 10 positions matching TRDD3. The V gene end was trimmed by 0 bases and the J gene end by 0 bases; junction bases not matched to a gene: 9. CDR3 length: 18 amino acids. Looked up from germline, CDR1 is GEAIGNYY and CDR2 is EKD. As DNA, the CDR3 is TGTGCCTGTGACACCGTACTGGGGGATTACACCGACACCGATAAACTCATCTTT. Its protein is CACDTVLGDYTDTDKLIF.

Note on this clone: The amino acid sequence in TCRdb belongs to a much larger clone and departs from this DNA's translation at residue 5, likely a sequencing read error; the sequence shown is translated from the DNA. The V call is TRDV2, the J call TRDJ1; 9 bases are a match to TRDD3. V was clipped by 3 bases and J by 3 bases; unmatched bases: 13. CDR1 GEAIGNYY and CDR2 EKD come from the germline V gene. The CDR3 contains 17 residues. The CDR3 DNA follows: TGTGCCTGTGACCCCGTATCTGGGGATACGGGGCCCGATAAACTCATCTTT. As protein: CACDPVSGDTGPDKLIF.

This clone was seen more than once but under ten times. A far larger clone is just one base off, so this is likely a read error. Other DNA sequences in the sample encode the same CDR3. The J gene is TRDJ1, the V gene TRDV2; maybe TRDD3 (5 bases). Looked up from germline, CDR1 is GEAIGNYY and CDR2 is EKD. V gave up 4 bases and J gave up 2 bases, with 13 bases separating them. This CDR3 contains 14 residues. The CDR3 coding sequence is TGTGCCTGTGATCCGTTGGGGAATACCGATAAACTCATCTTT. It is translated as CACDPLGNTDKLIF.

Judged by abundance, this clone is medium-sized. The V gene is TRDV2, the J gene TRDJ1; 10 nucleotides align to TRDD3. This CDR3 comprises 15 residues. V gave up 3 bases and J gave up 2 bases; unmatched junction bases: 5. Germline CDR1 and CDR2: GEAIGNYY and EKD. Written as DNA, the CDR3 is TGTGCCTGTGACTCCCTACTGGGGGATACCGATAAACTCATCTTT. This translates into CACDSLLGDTDKLIF.

CDR3 in amino acids: CACDPVRGILGENTDKLIF. CDR3 in DNA: TGTGCCTGTGATCCCGTCAGGGGCATACTGGGGGAAAACACCGATAAACTCATCTTT. The chain has TRDV2 and TRDJ1, with 9 bases fitting TRDD3. CDR3 size: 19 residues. Per the germline V gene, CDR1 is GEAIGNYY and CDR2 is EKD. Unmatched junction bases numbered 17, after V lost 4 bases and J lost 0 bases.

This clone was detected a few times. One base away lies a much larger clone, so this may be a sequencing read error. Other DNA sequences in this sample translate to the same CDR3. The chain combines TRDV2 with TRDJ3, with 9 positions matching TRDD3. CDR1 and CDR2 from the germline V gene are GEAIGNYY and EKD. J was trimmed by 1 base and V by 1 base; bases with no gene match: 16. The CDR3 runs 22 residues. CDR3 nucleotide sequence: TGTGCCTGTGACACTATTGCAACTGGGGGAAAAAAGGGTTCCTGGGACACCCGACAGATGTTTTTC. This encodes CACDTIATGGKKGSWDTRQMFF.

By share, this clone ranks as medium-sized. Here the CDR3 reads CACDPLYGGFTDKLIF. The CDR3 DNA reads as TGTGCCTGTGACCCGCTATACGGGGGGTTCACCGATAAACTCATCTTT. The chain uses TRDV2 and TRDJ1, with D perhaps matching TRDD3 (5 bases). With 3 bases removed from V and 1 base from J, the gap between germline ends came to 17 bases. The CDR3 is made up of 16 amino acids. The germline gives CDR1 GEAIGNYY, CDR2 EKD.